One TCR beta chain is described in this entry. What it binds is unknown. The length of the CDR3 is 16 residues. The germline V gene encodes CDR1 MDHEN and CDR2 SYDVKM. V dropped 7 bases and J dropped 7 bases, with 26 bases sitting between them. The data were taken from a study of brain metastases from non-small cell lung cancer. Study findings and constraints: Brain metastases shared most TCR repertoire with primaries, with sparse T cells. In about 64% of brain metastases, T-cell clones were expanded compared with matched primary tumors. Compared with primary tumors, brain metastases showed less T-cell infiltration.

Profiling relied on immunoSEQ multiplex PCR, and the TCRdb table lists in-frame clones only, not all of them. The data contain several hundred clones, 86% of them singletons. This clonotype was obtained from a donor over 35 with non-small cell lung cancer. The chain has TRBV28 and TRBJ2-7, with a weak D call TRBD1 (5 bases). The sample consisted of primary lung tumor tissue. DNA for the CDR3: TGTGCCAGCAAGCTTGCAGGGTCCCCCGGAATTGTGGAGCAGTACTTC. It encodes CASKLAGSPGIVEQYF.